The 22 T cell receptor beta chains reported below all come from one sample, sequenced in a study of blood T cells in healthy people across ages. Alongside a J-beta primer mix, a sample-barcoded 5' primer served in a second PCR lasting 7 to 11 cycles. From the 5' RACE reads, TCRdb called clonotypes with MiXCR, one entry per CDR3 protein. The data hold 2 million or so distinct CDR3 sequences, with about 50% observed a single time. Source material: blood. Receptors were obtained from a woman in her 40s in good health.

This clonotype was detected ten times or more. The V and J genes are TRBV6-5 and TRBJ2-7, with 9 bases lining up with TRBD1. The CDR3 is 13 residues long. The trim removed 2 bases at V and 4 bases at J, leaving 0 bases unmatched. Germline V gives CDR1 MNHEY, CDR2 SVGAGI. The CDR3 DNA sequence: TGTGCCAGCAGTTACGACAGGGGGTACGAGCAGTACTTC. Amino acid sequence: CASSYDRGYEQYF.

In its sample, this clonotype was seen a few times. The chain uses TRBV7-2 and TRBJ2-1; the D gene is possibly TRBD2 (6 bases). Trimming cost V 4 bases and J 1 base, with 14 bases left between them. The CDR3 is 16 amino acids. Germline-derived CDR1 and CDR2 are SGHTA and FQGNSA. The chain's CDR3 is CASSSRTISSYNEQFF. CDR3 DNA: TGTGCCAGCAGCTCCCGGACTATCTCTTCCTACAATGAGCAGTTCTTC.

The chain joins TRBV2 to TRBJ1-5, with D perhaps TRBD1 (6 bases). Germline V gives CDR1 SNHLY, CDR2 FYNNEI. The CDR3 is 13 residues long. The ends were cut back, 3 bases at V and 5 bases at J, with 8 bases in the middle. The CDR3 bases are TGTGCCAGCAGTGAGGGGGCCTATCAGCCCCAGCATTTT. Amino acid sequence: CASSEGAYQPQHF.

The CDR3 DNA reads TGTGCCTCGGCAGGGAGTGCGCCAGATACGCAGTATTTT. The encoded protein is CASAGSAPDTQYF. The chain combines TRBV28 with TRBJ2-3, with D perhaps given as TRBD1 or TRBD2 (5 bases each). There are 13 residues in the CDR3. Germline CDR1 and CDR2: MDHEN and SYDVKM. The ends were cut back, 11 bases at V and 4 bases at J, with 16 bases in the middle.

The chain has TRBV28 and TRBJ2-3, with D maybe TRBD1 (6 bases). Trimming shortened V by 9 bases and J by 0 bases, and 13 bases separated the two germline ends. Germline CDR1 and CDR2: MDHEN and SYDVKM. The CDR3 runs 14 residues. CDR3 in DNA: TGTGCCAGTCGGGACACTTCTAGCACAGATACGCAGTATTTT. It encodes CASRDTSSTDTQYF.

Written as DNA, the CDR3 is TGCAGTGCTAGTGGAGGGGGGATCTACACCTTC. Encoded protein: CSASGGGIYTF. This rearrangement joins TRBV20-1 to TRBJ1-2, with D perhaps TRBD1 (6 bases). The CDR3 totals 11 residues. V was shortened by 3 bases and J by 10 bases, with 12 bases between the two germline ends. Germline V gives CDR1 DFQATT, CDR2 SNEGSKA (reference sequence).

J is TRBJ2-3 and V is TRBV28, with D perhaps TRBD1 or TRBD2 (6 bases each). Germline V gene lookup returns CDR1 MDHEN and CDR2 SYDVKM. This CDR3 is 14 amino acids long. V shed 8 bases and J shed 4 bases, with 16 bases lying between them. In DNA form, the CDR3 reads TGTGCCAGCGGGCCCGGGGGCGTGGCAGATACGCAGTATTTT. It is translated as CASGPGGVADTQYF. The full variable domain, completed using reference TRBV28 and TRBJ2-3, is DVKVTQSSRYLVKRTGEKVFLECVQDMDHENMFWYRQDPGLGLRLIYFSYDVKMKEKGDIPEGYSVSREKKERFSLILESASTNQTSMYLCASGPGGVADTQYFGPGTRLTVL.

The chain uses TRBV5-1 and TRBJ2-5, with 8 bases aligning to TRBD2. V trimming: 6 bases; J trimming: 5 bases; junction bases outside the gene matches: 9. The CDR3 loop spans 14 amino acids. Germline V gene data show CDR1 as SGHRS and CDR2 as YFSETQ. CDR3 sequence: CASNWGLGTETQYF. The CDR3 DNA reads TGCGCCAGCAACTGGGGACTAGGGACGGAGACCCAGTACTTC.

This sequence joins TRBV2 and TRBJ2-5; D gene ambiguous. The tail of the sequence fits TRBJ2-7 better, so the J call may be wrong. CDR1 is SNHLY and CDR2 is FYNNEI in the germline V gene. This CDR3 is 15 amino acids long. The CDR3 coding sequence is TGTGCCAGCAGTGAAGAGGTCACGGATCTCTACGAGCAGTACTTC. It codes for CASSEEVTDLYEQYF.

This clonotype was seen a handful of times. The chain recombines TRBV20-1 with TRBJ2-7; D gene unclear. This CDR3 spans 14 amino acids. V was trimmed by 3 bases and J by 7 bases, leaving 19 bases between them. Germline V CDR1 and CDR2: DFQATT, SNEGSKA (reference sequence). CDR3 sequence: CSASRAVGRMEQYF. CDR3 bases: TGCAGTGCTAGCCGGGCAGTAGGGCGAATGGAGCAGTACTTC.

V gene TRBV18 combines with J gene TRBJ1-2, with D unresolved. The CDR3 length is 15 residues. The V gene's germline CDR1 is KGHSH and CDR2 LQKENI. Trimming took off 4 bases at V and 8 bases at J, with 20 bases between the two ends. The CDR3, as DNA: TGTGCCAGCTCACTAAATAAAGGACCAGGTAGCGGCTACACCTTC. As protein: CASSLNKGPGSGYTF.

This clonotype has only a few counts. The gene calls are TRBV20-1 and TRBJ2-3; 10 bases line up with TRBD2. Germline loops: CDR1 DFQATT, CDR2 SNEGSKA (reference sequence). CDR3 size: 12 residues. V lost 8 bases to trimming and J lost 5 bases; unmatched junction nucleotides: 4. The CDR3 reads CSSGGAGDTQYF. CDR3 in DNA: TGCAGTAGCGGGGGGGCGGGAGATACGCAGTATTTT.

CDR3 protein: CASSSQKMDEQYF. CDR3 in DNA: TGCGCCAGCAGCTCACAAAAAATGGATGAGCAGTACTTC. The rearrangement uses TRBV4-1 and TRBJ2-5; D is undetermined. V lost 5 bases to trimming and J lost 11 bases, with 18 bases between them. This CDR3 is built from 13 residues. CDR1 MGHRA and CDR2 YSYEKL come from the germline V gene.

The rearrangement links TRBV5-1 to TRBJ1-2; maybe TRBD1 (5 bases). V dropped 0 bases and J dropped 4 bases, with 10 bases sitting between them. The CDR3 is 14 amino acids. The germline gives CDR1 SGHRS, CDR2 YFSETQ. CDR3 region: CASSLVPGRYGYTF. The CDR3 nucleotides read TGCGCCAGCAGCTTGGTTCCAGGGCGCTATGGCTACACCTTC.

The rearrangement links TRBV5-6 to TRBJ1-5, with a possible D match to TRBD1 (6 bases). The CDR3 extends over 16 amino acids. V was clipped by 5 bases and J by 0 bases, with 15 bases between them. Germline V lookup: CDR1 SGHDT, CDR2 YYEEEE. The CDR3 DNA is TGTGCCAGCAGTCTTCGTGACAGGTATAGCAATCAGCCCCAGCATTTT. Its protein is CASSLRDRYSNQPQHF.

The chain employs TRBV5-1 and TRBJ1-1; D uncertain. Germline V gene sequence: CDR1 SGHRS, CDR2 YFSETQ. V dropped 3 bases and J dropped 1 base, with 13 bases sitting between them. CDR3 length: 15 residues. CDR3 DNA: TGCGCCAGCAGCTCTGGGCCAAGGGAGAACACTGAAGCTTTCTTT. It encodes CASSSGPRENTEAFF. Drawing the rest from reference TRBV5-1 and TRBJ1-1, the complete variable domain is KAGVTQTPRYLIKTRGQQVTLSCSPISGHRSVSWYQQTPGQGLQFLFEYFSETQRNKGNFPGRFSGRQFSNSRSEMNVSTLELGDSALYLCASSSGPRENTEAFFGQGTRLTVV.

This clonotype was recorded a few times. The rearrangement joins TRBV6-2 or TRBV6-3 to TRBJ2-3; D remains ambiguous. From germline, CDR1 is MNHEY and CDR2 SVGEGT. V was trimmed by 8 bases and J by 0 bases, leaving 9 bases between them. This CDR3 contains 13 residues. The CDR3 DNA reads TGTGCCAGCGTGCTCGATAGCACAGATACGCAGTATTTT. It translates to CASVLDSTDTQYF.

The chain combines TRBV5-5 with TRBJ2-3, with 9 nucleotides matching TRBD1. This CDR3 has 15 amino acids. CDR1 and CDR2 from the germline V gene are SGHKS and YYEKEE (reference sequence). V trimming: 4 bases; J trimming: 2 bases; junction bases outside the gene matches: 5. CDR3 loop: CASSRDRDVTDTQYF. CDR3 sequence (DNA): TGTGCCAGCAGCCGGGACAGGGACGTCACAGATACGCAGTATTTT. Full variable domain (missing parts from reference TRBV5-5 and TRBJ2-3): DAGVTQSPTHLIKTRGQQVTLRCSPISGHKSVSWYQQVLGQGPQFIFQYYEKEERGRGNFPDRFSARQFPNYSSELNVNALLLGDSALYLCASSRDRDVTDTQYFGPGTRLTVL.

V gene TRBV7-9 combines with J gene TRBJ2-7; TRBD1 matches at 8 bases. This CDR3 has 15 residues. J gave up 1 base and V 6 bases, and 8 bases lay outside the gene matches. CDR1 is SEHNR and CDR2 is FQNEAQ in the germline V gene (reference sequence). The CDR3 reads CASSRTTGVSYEQYF. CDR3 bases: TGTGCCAGCAGTAGGACGACAGGGGTGTCCTACGAGCAGTACTTC.

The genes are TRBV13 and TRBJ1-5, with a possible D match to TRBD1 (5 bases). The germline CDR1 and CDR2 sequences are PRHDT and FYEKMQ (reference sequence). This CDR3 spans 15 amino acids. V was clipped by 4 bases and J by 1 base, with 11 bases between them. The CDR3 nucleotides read TGTGCCAGCAGCTCCAGGGAGGGGAGCAATCAGCCCCAGCATTTT. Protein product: CASSSREGSNQPQHF.

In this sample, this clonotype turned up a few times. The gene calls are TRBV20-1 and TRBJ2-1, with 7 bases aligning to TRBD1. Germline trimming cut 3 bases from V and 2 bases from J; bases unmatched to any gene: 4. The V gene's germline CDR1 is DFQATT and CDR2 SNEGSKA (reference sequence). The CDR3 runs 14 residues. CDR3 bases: TGCAGTGCTAGTCGAGGGGGCACCTACAATGAGCAGTTCTTC. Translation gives CSASRGGTYNEQFF.

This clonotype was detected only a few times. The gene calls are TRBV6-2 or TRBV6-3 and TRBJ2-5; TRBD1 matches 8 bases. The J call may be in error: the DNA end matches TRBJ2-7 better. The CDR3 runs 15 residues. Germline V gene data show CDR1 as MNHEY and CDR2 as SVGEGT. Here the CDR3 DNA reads TGTGCCAGCAGTTACCATGGGACAGGTCTCTGCGAGCAGTACTTC. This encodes CASSYHGTGLCEQYF.